The sequence of this T cell receptor beta chain was determined in a study of T-cell memory formation after mild COVID-19 (dated by TCRdb to about 2021). For context, the study as a whole: TCR sequence clusters from the two donors were largely donor specific. In a couple of donors, T-cell clones that expanded and contracted after mild COVID-19 were followed by sequencing TCRalpha and TCRbeta repertoires longitudinally. The cohort comprised two young, previously healthy adult volunteers, one female and one male. General study outcomes and caveats: From day 15 to 85, contracting clones showed balanced CD4/CD8 phenotypes, whereas a second wave of clones that expanded from day 15 to 37 leaned towards CD4+. The study covered only a couple of mild cases, and larger cohorts including severe cases with pre-infection samples were considered necessary. The second-wave clones that peaked on day 37 were not confirmed to be SARS-CoV-2 specific. Some responding clones were detected in pre-infection memory, suggesting pre-existing cross-reactive memory T cells joined the SARS-CoV-2 response. Contracting CD4+ clones turned up mainly in the CM and EM memory subsets, whereas EMRA was where CD8+ clones were enriched.

This clonotype came up many times. What antigen it recognizes has not been identified. Base qualities are not at hand, and no much larger clone is one base apart. The sequencing machine was an Illumina NovaSeq 6000. TCRalpha and TCRbeta cDNA libraries were constructed by 5'RACE with constant-segment primers, with sample barcodes and unique molecular identifiers being introduced. RNA was extracted from every sample with Trizol reagent. Amplification of the libraries took two PCR steps, and the second step added a second sample barcode plus Illumina TruSeq adapters. Sequencing of the libraries was done on an Illumina NovaSeq, producing 2 x 150 bp paired-end reads. The published analysis was carried out like this. The reads were demultiplexed and collapsed into UMI-guided consensus sequences using migec v1.2.7. With mixcr v2.1.11, UMI consensuses were aligned to TRA and TRB V and J templates and assembled into clonotypes. A clonotype was counted as expanded or contracted only when both edgeR and NoisET called the clonotype significant, with the noise models trained on biological replicates. For edgeR calls, a false discovery rate-adjusted p below 0.01 and a log2 fold-change threshold of 1 were applied. As an exploratory analysis of dynamics, max-normalized trajectories of the 1000 most abundant clonotypes were examined with PCA combined with hierarchical clustering. Each responding clone was given a CD4 or CD8 phenotype based on the CD4+ and CD8+ repertoires, which had been sequenced separately. In TCRdb, the public reads were trimmed at Q25 with fastp and aligned with MiXCR, with productive beta chains retained. Each entry is one CDR3 protein sequence, shown with its most common DNA and genes. The V and J calls come from TCRdb's annotation, not from the publication. The sample data list approximately 560,000 distinct CDR3 sequences, and 17% of these were observed just once. The ten largest make up about 8.1% of the sample.

PBMCs were isolated by Ficoll-Paque density gradient centrifugation. The junction shows trimming of 6 bases on V and 7 bases on J, and the gene matches do not reach 5 bases of it. Inclusive of the bounding cysteine and phenylalanine, the CDR3 is 13 residues long. This entry keeps only the CDR3 DNA: 39 bases, framed from base 1. The sequence is built from TRBV12-3 or TRBV12-4 and TRBJ1-2; 10 bases in between match TRBD1. The clonotype comes from an adult woman who had mild COVID-19 (a few samples of this study predate the infection). The sample titles of this study are shuffled in the database, so cell type and time point are left out; the donor was told from shared clones. Sequencing was done on a sample of PBMCs or a T cell subset sorted from them (not recorded which). The CDR3 reads CASSPDRGSGYTF. The nucleotides read TGTGCCAGCAGCCCGGACAGGGGGTCTGGCTACACCTTC.